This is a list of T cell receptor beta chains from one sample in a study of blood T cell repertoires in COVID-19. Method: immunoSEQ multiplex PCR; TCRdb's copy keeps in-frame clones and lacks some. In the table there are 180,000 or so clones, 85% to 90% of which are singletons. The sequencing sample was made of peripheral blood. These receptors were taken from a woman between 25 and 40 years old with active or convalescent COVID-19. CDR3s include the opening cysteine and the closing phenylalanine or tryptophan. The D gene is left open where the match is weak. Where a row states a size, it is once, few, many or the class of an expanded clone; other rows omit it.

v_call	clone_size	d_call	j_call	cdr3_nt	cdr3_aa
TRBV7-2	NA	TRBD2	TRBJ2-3	TGTGCCAGCAGCTCGCGTCTAATAGCGGGAAAGGGTACAGATACGCAGTATTTT	CASSSRLIAGKGTDTQYF
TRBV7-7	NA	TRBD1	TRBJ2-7	TGTGCTAGCAGCTTAGGAACAGGGGTTTCCTACGAGCAGTACTTC	CASSLGTGVSYEQYF
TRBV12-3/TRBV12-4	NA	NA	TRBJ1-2	TGTGCCAGCAGTTTAGGGCCCTATGGCTACACCTTC	CASSLGPYGYTF
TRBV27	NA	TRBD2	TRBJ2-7	TGTGCCAGCAGTTTATCGATCGGGGGACTAGCCTACGAGCAGTACTTC	CASSLSIGGLAYEQYF
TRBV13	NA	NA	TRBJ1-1	TGTGCCAGCTCGGACAACACCATGAACACTGAAGCTTTCTTT	CASSDNTMNTEAFF
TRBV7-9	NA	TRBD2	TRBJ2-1	TGTGCCAGCAGCACCGGGGCGGGACTAGCCTTCTACAATGAGCAGTTCTTC	CASSTGAGLAFYNEQFF
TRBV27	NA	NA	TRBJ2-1	TGTGCCAGCAGTCCCCTTCTAGGTCACGGCGTCAATGAGCAGTTCTTC	CASSPLLGHGVNEQFF
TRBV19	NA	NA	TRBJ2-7	TGTGCCTGCGGTAGTAGCTCCTACGAGCAGTACTTC	CACGSSSYEQYF
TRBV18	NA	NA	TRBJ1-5	TGTGCCAGCTCACCTGGGCAGGGGAATCAGCCCCAGCATTTT	CASSPGQGNQPQHF
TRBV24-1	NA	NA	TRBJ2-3	TGTGCCACCAGTGGTCCCAGGGAGGTGAAAGATACGCAGTATTTT	CATSGPREVKDTQYF
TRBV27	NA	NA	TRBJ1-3	TGTGCCAGCAGTTTTGGAGGGGCGCAAAACACCATATATTTT	CASSFGGAQNTIYF
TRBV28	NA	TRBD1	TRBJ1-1	TGTGCCAGCAGTTTATGGGGGACAGGGGAAAACACTGAAGCTTTCTTT	CASSLWGTGENTEAFF
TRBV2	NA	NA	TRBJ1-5	TGTGCCAGCAGTCAGGTAGGGGGAGATCAGCCCCAGCATTTT	CASSQVGGDQPQHF
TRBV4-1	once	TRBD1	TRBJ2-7	TGCGCCAGCAGCCAAGGGGGACAGGGACCCTACGAGCAGTACTTC	CASSQGGQGPYEQYF
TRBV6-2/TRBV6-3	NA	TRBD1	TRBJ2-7	TGTGCCAGCAGCCAGAGACAGGGTTTATACGAGCAGTACTTC	CASSQRQGLYEQYF
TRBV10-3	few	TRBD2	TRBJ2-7	TGTGCCATCAGTACGGGGACTAGCGGGAGGCCTTACGAGCAGTACTTC	CAISTGTSGRPYEQYF
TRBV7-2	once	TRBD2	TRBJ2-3	TGTGCCAGCTATAGCGGGTCCACAGATACGCAGTATTTT	CASYSGSTDTQYF
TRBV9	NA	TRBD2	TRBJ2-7	TGTGCCAGCAGCGTAGCTACTAGCGGGGGGAGCTCCTACGAGCAGTACTTC	CASSVATSGGSSYEQYF
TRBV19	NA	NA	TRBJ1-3	TGTGCCAGTAGTATAGGCAGCTCTGGAAACACCATATATTTT	CASSIGSSGNTIYF
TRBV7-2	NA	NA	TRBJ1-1	TGTGCCAGCAGTTTTTCCGGGAAAAGAGGGAACACTGAAGCTTTCTTT	CASSFSGKRGNTEAFF
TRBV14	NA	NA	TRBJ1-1	TGTGCCAGCAGCCGGGCAGCTGAAGCTTTCTTT	CASSRAAEAFF
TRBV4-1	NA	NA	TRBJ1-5	TGCGCCAGCAGCCAAGGTCAGCAGGGCAATCAGCCCCAGCATTTT	CASSQGQQGNQPQHF
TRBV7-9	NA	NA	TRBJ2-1	TGTGCCAGCAGCTCACCGGGACTCAACAATGAGCAGTTCTTC	CASSSPGLNNEQFF
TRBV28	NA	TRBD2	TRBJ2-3	TGTGCCAGCAGTCCTAGCGGGAAAGGAGGAGATACGCAGTATTTT	CASSPSGKGGDTQYF
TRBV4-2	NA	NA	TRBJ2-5	TGTGCCAGCAGCCAAGGTGATCAGCGGGAGACCCAGTACTTC	CASSQGDQRETQYF
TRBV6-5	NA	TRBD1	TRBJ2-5	TGTGCCAGCAGTCAACGGACAGGGAGAGAGACCCAGTACTTC	CASSQRTGRETQYF
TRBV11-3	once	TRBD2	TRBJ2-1	TGTGCCAGCAGCTTAGGGTTAGCGGGGGGGGCGAATGAGCAGTTCTTC	CASSLGLAGGANEQFF
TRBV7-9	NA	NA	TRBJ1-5	TGTGCCAGCAGCTTATTAGGCGGGTCCCAGCCCCAGCATTTT	CASSLLGGSQPQHF
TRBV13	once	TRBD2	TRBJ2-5	TGTGCCAGCAGCTTCATTTCCGGGACTAAAAAAGAGACCCAGTACTTC	CASSFISGTKKETQYF
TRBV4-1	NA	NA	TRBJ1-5	TGCGCCAGCAGCCAAGGTTGGGGGGGACGTCAGCCCCAGCATTTT	CASSQGWGGRQPQHF
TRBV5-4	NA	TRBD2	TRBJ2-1	TGTGCCAGCAGCTTGGTTACTAGCGGGAGCAGTGATGAGCAGTTCTTC	CASSLVTSGSSDEQFF
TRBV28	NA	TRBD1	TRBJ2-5	TGTGCCAGCAGTTCTTACAGGGGGCTCGGCCAAGAGACCCAGTACTTC	CASSSYRGLGQETQYF
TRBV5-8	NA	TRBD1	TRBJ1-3	TGTGCCAGCGGGACAGGGGATTATCGCACCATATATTTT	CASGTGDYRTIYF
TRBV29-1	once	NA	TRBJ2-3	TGCAGCGCTAGCAGGGAATCTAGCACAGATACGCAGTATTTT	CSASRESSTDTQYF
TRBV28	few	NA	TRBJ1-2	TGTGCCAGCAGTTTTGGCGGGTATACTAACTATGGCTACACCTTC	CASSFGGYTNYGYTF
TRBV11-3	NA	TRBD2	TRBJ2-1	TGTGCCAGCAGCTCGAAGACTAGCAAGGTTGAGCAGTTCTTC	CASSSKTSKVEQFF
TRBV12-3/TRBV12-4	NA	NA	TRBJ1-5	TGTGCCAGCAGTTTAAGTCAGAATCAGCCCCAGCATTTT	CASSLSQNQPQHF
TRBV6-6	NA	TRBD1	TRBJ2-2	TGTGCCAGCAGTCTCCGGGACAGGGACTATTCGAACACCGGGGAGCTGTTTTTT	CASSLRDRDYSNTGELFF
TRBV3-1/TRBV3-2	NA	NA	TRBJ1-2	TGTGCCAGCAGACGACGAGGTTTTGGCTACACCTTC	CASRRRGFGYTF
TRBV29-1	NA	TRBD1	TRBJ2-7	TGCAGCGTTGAAGATACGGGACAGGGAATAGCCTACGAGCAGTACTTC	CSVEDTGQGIAYEQYF
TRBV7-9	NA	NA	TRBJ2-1	TGTGCCAGCAGCTTAGCCCCGGGGAGTTTTAGTGAGCAGTTCTTC	CASSLAPGSFSEQFF
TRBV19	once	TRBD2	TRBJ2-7	TGTGCCAGTGGCTTGGGGGGAGGGAACCGGCAGAACGAGCAGTACTTC	CASGLGGGNRQNEQYF
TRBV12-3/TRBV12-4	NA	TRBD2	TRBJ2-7	TGTGCCACCAGGACTAGCGGCTCCTACGAGCAGTACTTC	CATRTSGSYEQYF
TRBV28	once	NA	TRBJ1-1	TGTGCCAGCAGTTTAAGGACAACCCAAGCTTTCTTT	CASSLRTTQAFF
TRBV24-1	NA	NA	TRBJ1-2	TGTGCCACCAGTGACGCGTTTTCCGACTATGGCTACACCTTC	CATSDAFSDYGYTF
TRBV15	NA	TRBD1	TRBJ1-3	TGTGCCACCAGCTTAGACAGGGGACCTGGAAACACCATATATTTT	CATSLDRGPGNTIYF
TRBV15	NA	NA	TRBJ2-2	TGTGCCACCAGCAGAGAGCCGGGTGGTGGGGCAGCCGGGGAGCTGTTTTTT	CATSREPGGGAAGELFF
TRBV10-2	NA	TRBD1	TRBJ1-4	TGCGCCAGCAGTGGGGGACAGGGGGCCGATGAAAAACTGTTTTTT	CASSGGQGADEKLFF
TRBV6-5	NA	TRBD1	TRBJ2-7	TGTGCCAGCAGGACAGGGGGCGCTTACGAGCAGTACTTC	CASRTGGAYEQYF
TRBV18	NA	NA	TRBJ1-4	TGTGCCAGCTCACCATCAATGGGGCGTAGTGAAAAACTGTTTTTT	CASSPSMGRSEKLFF
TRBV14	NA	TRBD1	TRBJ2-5	TGTGCCAGCAGCCTCGACAGGGCCCAGGGGACCCAGTACTTC	CASSLDRAQGTQYF
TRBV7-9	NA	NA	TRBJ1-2	TGTGCCAGCAGCTTAGAGGCCTCCAGGCACTATGGCTACACCTTC	CASSLEASRHYGYTF
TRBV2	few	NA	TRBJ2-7	TGTGCCAGTGCGCCGGGGTTTAGCGGCGAGCAGTACTTC	CASAPGFSGEQYF
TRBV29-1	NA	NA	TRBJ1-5	TGCAGCGTGAAAGAAGGGGGGGTCGGCAATCAGCCCCAGCATTTT	CSVKEGGVGNQPQHF
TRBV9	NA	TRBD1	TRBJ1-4	TGTGCCAGCAGCGTAGACCGGGACAGGGCAGAAAAACTGTTTTTT	CASSVDRDRAEKLFF
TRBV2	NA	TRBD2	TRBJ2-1	TGTGCCAGCAGTGATGGGACTAGGATGAATGAGCAGTTCTTC	CASSDGTRMNEQFF
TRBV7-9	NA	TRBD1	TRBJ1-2	TGTGCCAGCAGCGAGGCGGGACAGGTCGGCTATGGCTACACCTTC	CASSEAGQVGYGYTF
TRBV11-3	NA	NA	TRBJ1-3	TGTGCCAGCAGCTTAGTCAACTCTGGAAACACCATATATTTT	CASSLVNSGNTIYF
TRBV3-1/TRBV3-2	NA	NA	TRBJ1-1	TGTGCCAGCAGCCAACGGGGGGGCACTGAAGCTTTCTTT	CASSQRGGTEAFF
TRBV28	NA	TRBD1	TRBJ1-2	TGTGCCAGTAACCGGGACAGCCTCTATGGCTACACCTTC	CASNRDSLYGYTF